What follows describes a single T cell receptor (beta chain). CDR3 size: 15 residues. The J segment lost 2 bases and the V segment lost 4 bases, leaving 9 bases of the junction unmatched. CDR1 and CDR2 from the germline V gene are SQVTM and ANQGSEA. The data were obtained in a study of regulatory T cells in long-lasting Graves disease. Study-level information: Antithyroid drug intake by newly diagnosed Graves' patients had lasted under 3 months.

Time point indicated: newly diagnosed GD, antithyroid drugs for less than 3 months. Preparation of the TCR library used RNA extracted from PBMCs. CDR3-region Arm-PCR and iRepertoire HTBI primers produced the TCR beta libraries. TCRdb redid the calling of the multiplex PCR reads with MiXCR, one entry per CDR3 protein. The data show 530,000 or so distinct CDR3 sequences, approximately 13% seen once. A further study also used this sample, focusing on T cells in Graves' hyperthyroidism and ophthalmopathy.

The chain joins TRBV29-1 to TRBJ1-2; 8 nucleotides align to TRBD1. The TCR sequence derives from a man aged 30 to 45 with Graves disease. The specimen comprised peripheral blood mononuclear cells (PBMCs), sampled at new diagnosis, from a patient treated with antithyroid drugs. The CDR3 bases are TGCAGCGTTGGGGGTGGGGACAGGAGGAACTATGGCTACACCTTC. This sequence encodes CSVGGGDRRNYGYTF.